One and the same sample provided the 5 T cell receptor beta chains below, sequenced in a study of Tregs in tolerant kidney transplant recipients. Here immunoSEQ multiplex PCR was the method, and the copy in TCRdb shows in-frame clones only, minus some. Of more than 90,000 clones in the sample, 80% to 95% were seen once. The nonmyeloablative bone marrow transplants came from related graft donors, with transient mixed chimerism. Sequencing used CD4+ T cells from blood (PBMCs), obtained 12 months after the transplant. The receptors were sampled from a human patient who received a combined kidney and bone marrow transplant. Certain T cells may be donor cells from the graft.

Comment on this clone: Germline is not matched at one junction end, which may reflect a read error. The sample carries other DNA sequences with the same CDR3. This chain links TRBV19 with TRBJ1-6; 7 nucleotides agree with TRBD1. CDR1 and CDR2 (germline): LNHDA, SQIVND (reference sequence). This CDR3 has 16 residues. DNA of the CDR3: TGTGCCAGTAGTCCGCCGGGACAGAGCTATAATTCCCCCCTCCACTTT. As protein: CASSPPGQSYNSPLHF.

The rearrangement joins TRBV4-1 to TRBJ2-3; 11 bases are a match to TRBD2. The ends lost 6 bases at V and 3 bases at J; junction bases unmatched: 5. CDR1 is MGHRA, CDR2 YSYEKL, per germline. CDR3 length: 15 amino acids. In DNA form, the CDR3 reads TGCGCCAGCAGTCTTCTAGCGGGGGGAACAGATACGCAGTATTTT. This gives the protein CASSLLAGGTDTQYF.

This chain connects TRBV7-2 to TRBJ2-3, with TRBD2 identical over 14 bases. The CDR3 extends over 18 amino acids. Germline lookup yields CDR1 SGHTA and CDR2 FQGNSA. V shed 5 bases and J 2 bases; nucleotides not matched to a gene: 9. CDR3 residues: CASSQTSGRAKDTDTQYF. For the CDR3, the DNA is TGTGCCAGCAGCCAGACTAGCGGGAGGGCGAAAGACACAGATACGCAGTATTTT. Looking up the rest from reference TRBV7-2 and TRBJ2-3 gives the full variable domain: GAGVSQSPSNKVTEKGKDVELRCDPISGHTALYWYRQSLGQGLEFLIYFQGNSAPDKSGLPSDRFSAERTGGSVSTLTIQRTQQEDSAVYLCASSQTSGRAKDTDTQYFGPGTRLTVL.

The CDR3 bases are TGTGCCAGCAGCAAAGAGGAGACTGACTCCTACGAGCAGTACTTC. Its protein product is CASSKEETDSYEQYF. V usage is TRBV21-1 and J usage is TRBJ2-7; the table names TRBD2, a call not compared with the DNA. TRBV21-1 is noted as a pseudogene. CDR3 length: 15 amino acids.

The V call is TRBV30, the J call TRBJ1-2; possibly TRBD1 for D (6 bases). Trimming stripped 4 bases from V and 4 bases from J, with 13 bases between. The germline CDR1 and CDR2 sequences are GTSNPN and SVGIG (reference sequence). The CDR3 loop spans 13 amino acids. The CDR3 reads CAWTPDRFYGYTF. In DNA, the CDR3 is TGTGCCTGGACTCCCGACAGGTTCTATGGCTACACCTTC.